This T cell receptor beta chain originates from a study of blood T cell repertoires in COVID-19. Across the whole study: Researchers got acute and convalescent COVID-19 samples from the United States, Italy and Spain. The analysed material was cDNA or gDNA that came from T cells, B-cell-depleted T cells, or PBMCs.

In the original processing: Amplification with reference gene primers provided the estimates of nucleated cell counts. This table comes from immunoSEQ multiplex PCR, and its TCRdb copy is limited to in-frame clones, with some not included. That table is the source of V, J and clone size, and D and trimming were worked out from the DNA. The sample shows 72,000 or so clones, about nine tenths of them seen only once. This CDR3 is 12 amino acids long. V lost 8 bases, J lost 3 bases, and 11 bases lay in between. Germline V CDR1 and CDR2: LNHDA, SQIVND (reference sequence). V is TRBV19 and J is TRBJ2-7; the D gene is possibly TRBD1 (5 bases). The receptor was isolated from a man aged 55 to 70 with acute or convalescent COVID-19. What was sequenced was peripheral blood. DNA for the CDR3: TGTGCCAGTGGCCAGGGAAGCTACGAGCAGTACTTC. This codes for CASGQGSYEQYF.